Each of the 29 T cell receptor beta chains below was sequenced from the same sample in a study of blood T cell repertoires in COVID-19. The protocol was immunoSEQ multiplex PCR, while the TCRdb copy is restricted to in-frame clones and leaves out a portion. The sample includes around 380,000 clones, roughly 86% of them seen just once. The sequenced sample was peripheral blood. The source is a human donor with acute or convalescent COVID-19. The donor label of this sample is uncertain.

This rearrangement joins TRBV7-9 to TRBJ2-3; D is possibly TRBD2 (5 bases). The V end was cut by 2 bases, the J end by 2 bases, with 8 bases between. CDR1 and CDR2 from the germline V gene are SEHNR and FQNEAQ (reference sequence). The CDR3 length is 14 residues. The CDR3 region has the DNA TGTGCCAGCAGCTTAAGCGGATACACAGATACGCAGTATTTT. It specifies CASSLSGYTDTQYF. Supplemented by reference TRBV7-9 and TRBJ2-3, the full variable domain reads DTGVSQNPRHKITKRGQNVTFRCDPISEHNRLYWYRQTLGQGPEFLTYFQNEAQLEKSRLLSDRFSAERPKGSFSTLEIQRTEQGDSAMYLCASSLSGYTDTQYFGPGTRLTVL.

The chain is built from TRBV3-1 (or the pseudogene TRBV3-2) and TRBJ2-7, with 7 bases that match TRBD1. CDR3 length: 15 residues. CDR1 and CDR2 from the germline V gene are LGHDT and YNNKEL (reference sequence). The V and J ends lost 2 bases and 2 bases, in that order; junction bases with no gene match: 6. The CDR3 region is CASSQTGTATYEQYF. The CDR3 bases are TGTGCCAGCAGCCAAACCGGGACAGCAACCTACGAGCAGTACTTC.

The gene calls are TRBV6-5 and TRBJ2-7, with D perhaps matching TRBD1 (6 bases). V lost 10 bases and J lost 2, with 15 bases in between. CDR3 size: 13 residues. From germline, CDR1 is MNHEY and CDR2 SVGAGI. CDR3 sequence (DNA): TGTGCCATATTACGGGACATCCCCTACGAGCAGTACTTC. Protein product: CAILRDIPYEQYF.

This clone came up many times. The chain is built from TRBV29-1 and TRBJ2-7; 9 bases line up with TRBD2. Trimming at V came to 1 base and at J to 0 bases, leaving 7 bases not matched to a gene. This CDR3 comprises 16 residues. Germline V gene data show CDR1 as SQVTM and CDR2 as ANQGSEA. The chain's CDR3 is CSVEGGREGNSYEQYF. In DNA, the CDR3 is TGCAGCGTTGAAGGCGGGAGGGAGGGGAACTCCTACGAGCAGTACTTC.

This sequence joins TRBV10-3 and TRBJ1-2; D is undetermined. V shed 3 bases and J shed 7 bases, with 9 bases lying between them. Germline assignment: CDR1 ENHRY and CDR2 SYGVKD. The CDR3 runs 12 residues. The CDR3 reads CAISEEASGYTF. DNA of the CDR3: TGTGCCATCAGTGAAGAGGCCAGTGGCTACACCTTC.

The chain uses TRBV7-8 and TRBJ1-5; TRBD1 is a possible D gene (5 bases). Germline loops: CDR1 SGHVS, CDR2 FQNEAQ. The V and J ends lost 1 base and 6 bases respectively, with 13 bases between them. The CDR3 is 15 residues long. CDR3 amino acids: CASSLGSGGGQPQHF. The CDR3 nucleotides are TGTGCCAGCAGCTTAGGATCGGGGGGTGGTCAGCCCCAGCATTTT.

CDR3 protein: CASSTRTGNSPLHF. For the CDR3, the DNA is TGTGCCAGCAGCACCCGGACAGGGAATTCACCCCTCCACTTT. This rearrangement joins TRBV9 to TRBJ1-6, with 8 bases that match TRBD1. Germline CDR1 SGDLS, CDR2 YYNGEE. The CDR3 is 14 residues long. Trimming removed 4 bases from V and 7 bases from J; junction bases left unmatched: 4.

The chain couples TRBV5-8 to TRBJ1-3; D possibly corresponds to TRBD1 (6 bases). Deletions cut 0 bases from V and 2 bases from J, with 15 bases between. In germline, CDR1 is SGHTS, CDR2 YDEGEE. The CDR3 has 17 amino acids. The CDR3 DNA is TGTGCCAGCAGCTTGGTGTCGACAGGATTGACTGGAAACACCATATATTTT. Translated: CASSLVSTGLTGNTIYF.

The chain combines TRBV23-1 with TRBJ2-5, with D possibly TRBD1 on 6 matching bases. TRBV23-1 is an open reading frame, and its role is uncertain. Trimming took 6 bases from V and 2 from J, leaving 7 bases between them. The CDR3 covers 12 residues. The CDR3 nucleotides are TGCGCCAGCAGACAGGGACAAGAGACCCAGTACTTC. Amino acid sequence: CASRQGQETQYF.

This clone was seen only a few times. This sequence joins TRBV5-1 and TRBJ1-3, with TRBD1 identical over 9 bases. Germline CDR1 reads SGHRS; CDR2 reads YFSETQ. The CDR3 sequence is 17 residues long. V lost 4 bases and J lost 0; bases outside the gene matches: 8. CDR3 protein: CASSRQGGLNSGNTIYF. In DNA form, the CDR3 reads TGCGCCAGCAGCCGACAGGGGGGCCTAAACTCTGGAAACACCATATATTTT.

This chain joins TRBV2 and TRBJ1-2; no definite D call. V lost 8 bases, J lost 6 bases, and 22 bases lay in between. The CDR3 is made up of 15 amino acids. Germline V gene sequence: CDR1 SNHLY, CDR2 FYNNEI. The DNA for the CDR3 is TGTGCCAGCGTGGAAGGGCGTCAAATGCGGGATGGCTACACCTTC. Residues: CASVEGRQMRDGYTF.

The chain has TRBV6-6 and TRBJ1-2; weak D call: TRBD1 (5 bases). This CDR3 spans 13 amino acids. V gave up 4 bases and J gave up 3 bases, with 9 bases separating them. Germline V gives CDR1 MNHNY, CDR2 SVGAGI (reference sequence). In DNA form, the CDR3 reads TGTGCCAGCAGTTTGGTAGGGGACTATGGCTACACCTTC. Translation gives CASSLVGDYGYTF.

The J gene is TRBJ2-5, the V gene TRBV7-6; no definite D call. There are 13 residues in the CDR3. Trimming left V 5 bases short and J 5 bases short, with 12 bases between. In germline, CDR1 is SGHVS, CDR2 FNYEAQ. The CDR3 DNA sequence: TGTGCCAGCAGCGCCGGTCTGTGGGAGACCCAGTACTTC. Translated: CASSAGLWETQYF. The variable domain in full, completed from reference TRBV7-6 and TRBJ2-5, reads GAGVSQSPRYKVTKRGQDVALRCDPISGHVSLYWYRQALGQGPEFLTYFNYEAQQDKSGLPNDRFSAERPEGSISTLTIQRTEQRDSAMYRCASSAGLWETQYFGPGTRLLVL.

This clone was detected once. The V and J genes are TRBV14 and TRBJ2-1; 7 bases are a match to TRBD2. The germline gives CDR1 SGHDN, CDR2 FVKESK. This CDR3 region has 16 residues. The V gene end was trimmed by 4 bases and the J gene end by 13 bases; junction bases not matched to a gene: 19. The CDR3 sequence: CASSLLAGTTSTRQFF. The DNA for the CDR3 is TGTGCCAGCAGCCTATTAGCCGGGACTACTTCAACAAGACAGTTCTTC.

The chain links TRBV5-4 to TRBJ1-2, with 8 bases aligning to TRBD1. The germline V gene encodes CDR1 SGHNT and CDR2 YYREEE (reference sequence). Unmatched junction bases numbered 4, after V lost 4 bases and J lost 2 bases. The CDR3 totals 14 residues. The CDR3 nucleotides read TGTGCCAGCAGCCCAAGACAGGGGAACTATGGCTACACCTTC. It translates to CASSPRQGNYGYTF.

This clone showed up just a few times. This chain connects TRBV20-1 to TRBJ2-7; possible D gene TRBD1, 6 bases. Deletions cut 3 bases from V and 1 base from J, with 13 bases between. Germline V gene sequence: CDR1 DFQATT, CDR2 SNEGSKA (reference sequence). The CDR3 is made up of 14 amino acids. CDR3 residues: CSASPTGISYEQYF. The CDR3 DNA reads TGCAGTGCTAGTCCTACAGGGATTTCCTACGAGCAGTACTTC.

For this clone: The same CDR3 also results from other DNA sequences found in this sample. The rearrangement links TRBV6-2 or TRBV6-3 to TRBJ1-1; no clear D gene. Germline lookup yields CDR1 MNHEY and CDR2 SVGEGT. The CDR3 covers 15 residues. V was clipped by 5 bases and J by 4 bases, with 17 bases between them. For the CDR3, the DNA is TGTGCCAGCAGTCCCGCGACGGGTATAGGCACTGAAGCTTTCTTT. Translating it yields CASSPATGIGTEAFF.

This sequence joins TRBV6-6 and TRBJ2-3; possibly TRBD2 for D (6 bases). V was cut by 2 bases and J by 2 bases, with 11 bases left in between. The CDR3 extends over 15 amino acids. The germline CDR1 and CDR2 sequences are MNHNY and SVGAGI (reference sequence). The CDR3 is CASSYTGLATDTQYF. The CDR3 nucleotides read TGTGCCAGCAGTTACACGGGACTCGCCACAGATACGCAGTATTTT.

The rearrangement links TRBV30 to TRBJ1-1; 7 bases are shared with TRBD1. The CDR3 is 14 amino acids. The germline V gene encodes CDR1 GTSNPN and CDR2 SVGIG (reference sequence). V dropped 2 bases and J dropped 5; count of bases not matched to a gene: 8. The CDR3 DNA reads as TGTGCCTGGAGTACAGACAGGGTGAGAACTGAAGCTTTCTTT. Its protein product is CAWSTDRVRTEAFF.

This clone was observed many times. This sequence joins TRBV18 and TRBJ1-1, with D possibly being TRBD1 (5 bases). Trimming took off 5 bases at V and 0 bases at J, with 19 bases between the two ends. The CDR3 contains 17 residues. Per the germline V gene, CDR1 is KGHSH and CDR2 is LQKENI. CDR3 in amino acids: CASSSKQGARMNTEAFF. The CDR3 DNA is TGTGCCAGCTCATCCAAGCAGGGCGCCCGGATGAACACTGAAGCTTTCTTT.

The chain couples TRBV4-1 to TRBJ2-5; 9 nucleotides agree with TRBD2. Germline-derived CDR1 and CDR2 are MGHRA and YSYEKL. The CDR3 consists of 18 residues. After removal of 0 bases from V and 0 bases from J, the junction contained 8 bases not matched to a gene. CDR3 nucleotides: TGCGCCAGCAGCCAAGATAGAGGAGCGGGGGGCAACCAAGAGACCCAGTACTTC. Translated, it gives CASSQDRGAGGNQETQYF.

V usage is TRBV27 and J usage is TRBJ2-2; 10 nucleotides match TRBD1. J gave up 3 bases and V 5 bases, and 3 bases lay outside the gene matches. CDR1 is MNHEY and CDR2 is SMNVEV in the germline V gene (reference sequence). This CDR3 contains 15 residues. This chain's CDR3 is CASSPGQGYTGELFF. The CDR3 DNA is TGTGCCAGCAGTCCGGGACAGGGGTACACCGGGGAGCTGTTTTTT.

The rearrangement links TRBV15 to TRBJ1-5; D is perhaps TRBD1 (5 bases). The CDR3 contains 15 residues. V was shortened by 4 bases and J by 3 bases, with 13 bases between the two germline ends. The germline gives CDR1 LNHNV, CDR2 YYDKDF (reference sequence). DNA for the CDR3: TGTGCCACCAGCAAGCGGGACCGCCACAATCAGCCCCAGCATTTT. Its translation is CATSKRDRHNQPQHF.

This chain joins TRBV5-5 and TRBJ1-4; 7 nucleotides agree with TRBD1. The J segment lost 8 bases and the V segment lost 7 bases, leaving 8 bases of the junction unmatched. The CDR3 is made up of 13 amino acids. Germline V gene sequence: CDR1 SGHKS, CDR2 YYEKEE (reference sequence). The DNA of the CDR3 is TGTGCCAGCGGAGGGACAGTAGGCGAAAAACTGTTTTTT. It specifies CASGGTVGEKLFF.

CDR3 nucleotide sequence: TGTGCCAGCAGCTTTAACCCACTCGGACAGAGTAATGAAAAACTGTTTTTT. Translation: CASSFNPLGQSNEKLFF. The gene calls are TRBV7-9 and TRBJ1-4, with a weak D call TRBD1 (6 bases). This CDR3 comprises 17 residues. Between the trimmed V and J ends, which lost 3 bases and 4 bases, there was a span of 18 bases. The germline gives CDR1 SEHNR, CDR2 FQNEAQ (reference sequence).

The chain links TRBV7-7 to TRBJ2-5; tentative D call: TRBD1 (6 bases). From germline, CDR1 is SSHAT and CDR2 FNYEAQ (reference sequence). V lost 1 base and J lost 5, with 11 bases in between. This CDR3 has 14 amino acids. The CDR3 region has the DNA TGTGCCAGCAGCTTAGTGGCCCAGGGGGAGACCCAGTACTTC. Amino acid sequence: CASSLVAQGETQYF.

The rearrangement links TRBV5-1 to TRBJ2-2; the match to TRBD1 covers 7 bases. The junction had 8 bases not matched to a gene; V was cut back by 6 bases and J by 3 bases. The CDR3 is made up of 15 amino acids. Germline lookup yields CDR1 SGHRS and CDR2 YFSETQ. CDR3 residues: CASTRGSGDTGELFF. Here the CDR3 DNA reads TGCGCCAGCACCAGGGGGTCCGGGGACACCGGGGAGCTGTTTTTT.

The V and J genes are TRBV5-5 and TRBJ2-7, with D unclear. Germline V gene lookup returns CDR1 SGHKS and CDR2 YYEKEE (reference sequence). CDR3 length equals 15 residues. The V and J ends lost 1 base and 4 bases respectively, with 15 bases between them. The CDR3 DNA is TGTGCCAGCAGCTTGACGGCCGTAGGAGATTACGAGCAGTACTTC. Its protein product is CASSLTAVGDYEQYF.

J is TRBJ2-1 and V is TRBV7-8, with 13 bases matching TRBD2. V shed 1 base and J 4 bases; nucleotides not matched to a gene: 1. Germline CDR1 SGHVS, CDR2 FQNEAQ. This CDR3 has 16 residues. This CDR3 reads CASSLETSGGYNEQFF. CDR3 nucleotides: TGTGCCAGCAGCTTAGAGACTAGCGGGGGGTACAATGAGCAGTTCTTC.